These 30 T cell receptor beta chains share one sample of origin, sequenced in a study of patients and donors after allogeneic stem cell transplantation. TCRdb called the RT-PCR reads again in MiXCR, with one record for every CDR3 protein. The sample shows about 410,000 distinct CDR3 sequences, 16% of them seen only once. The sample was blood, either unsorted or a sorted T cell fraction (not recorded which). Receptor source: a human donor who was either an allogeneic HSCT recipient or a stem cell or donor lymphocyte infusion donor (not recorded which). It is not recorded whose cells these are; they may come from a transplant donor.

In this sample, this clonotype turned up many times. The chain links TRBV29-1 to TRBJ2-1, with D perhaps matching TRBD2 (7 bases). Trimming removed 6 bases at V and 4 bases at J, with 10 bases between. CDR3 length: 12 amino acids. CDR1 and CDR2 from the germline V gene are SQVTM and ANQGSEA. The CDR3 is CSVGGQYNEQFF. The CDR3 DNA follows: TGCAGCGTGGGGGGGCAGTACAATGAGCAGTTCTTC.

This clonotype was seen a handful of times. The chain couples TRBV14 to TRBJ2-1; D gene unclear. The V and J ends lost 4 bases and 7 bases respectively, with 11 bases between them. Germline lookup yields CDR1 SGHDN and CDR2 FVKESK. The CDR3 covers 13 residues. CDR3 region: CASSRFGSNEQFF. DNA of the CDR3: TGTGCCAGCAGCCGTTTCGGGTCAAATGAGCAGTTCTTC.

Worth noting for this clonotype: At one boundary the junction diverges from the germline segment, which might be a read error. CDR3: CASSNRATSGGPGELFF. The CDR3 DNA is TGTGCTAGCAGCAACCGGGCGACTAGCGGGGGCCCCGGGGAGCTGTTTTTT. The chain has TRBV7-7 and TRBJ2-2, with 12 bases matching TRBD2. In germline, CDR1 is SSHAT, CDR2 FNYEAQ (reference sequence). The CDR3 runs to 17 residues.

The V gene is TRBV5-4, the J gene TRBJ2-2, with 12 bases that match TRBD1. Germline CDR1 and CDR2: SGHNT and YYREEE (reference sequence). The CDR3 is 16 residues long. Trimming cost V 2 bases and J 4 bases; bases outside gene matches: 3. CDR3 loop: CASSFGTGGGTGELFF. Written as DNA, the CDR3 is TGTGCCAGCAGCTTCGGGACAGGGGGCGGCACCGGGGAGCTGTTTTTT.

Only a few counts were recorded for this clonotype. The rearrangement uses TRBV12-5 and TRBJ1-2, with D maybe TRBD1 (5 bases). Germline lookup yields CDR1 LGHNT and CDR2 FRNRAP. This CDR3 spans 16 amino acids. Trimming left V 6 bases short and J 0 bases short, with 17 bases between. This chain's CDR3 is CASGWGPTVTNYGYTF. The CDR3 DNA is TGTGCTAGTGGGTGGGGACCGACTGTAACTAACTATGGCTACACCTTC.

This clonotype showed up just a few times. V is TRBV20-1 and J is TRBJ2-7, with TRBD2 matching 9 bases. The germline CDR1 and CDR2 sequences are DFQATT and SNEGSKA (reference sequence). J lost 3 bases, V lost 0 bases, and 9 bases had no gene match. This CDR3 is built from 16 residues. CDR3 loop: CSARDPVAGAHYEQYF. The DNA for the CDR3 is TGCAGTGCTAGAGATCCTGTAGCGGGGGCTCACTACGAGCAGTACTTC.

The CDR3 loop is CASSQVSITGELFF. CDR3 nucleotides: TGTGCCAGCAGCCAAGTTTCCATAACCGGGGAGCTGTTTTTT. The chain uses TRBV14 and TRBJ2-2; the D is unclear. The germline gives CDR1 SGHDN, CDR2 FVKESK. This CDR3 is built from 14 residues. V lost 1 base, J lost 5 bases, and 8 bases lay in between.

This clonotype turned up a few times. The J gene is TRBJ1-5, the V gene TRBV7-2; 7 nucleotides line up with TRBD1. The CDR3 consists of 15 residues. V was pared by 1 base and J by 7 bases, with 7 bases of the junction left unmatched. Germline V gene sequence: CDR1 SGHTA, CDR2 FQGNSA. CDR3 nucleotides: TGTGCCAGCAGCTTAGAGGGGGCCGGTTGGCAGCCCCAGCATTTT. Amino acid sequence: CASSLEGAGWQPQHF.

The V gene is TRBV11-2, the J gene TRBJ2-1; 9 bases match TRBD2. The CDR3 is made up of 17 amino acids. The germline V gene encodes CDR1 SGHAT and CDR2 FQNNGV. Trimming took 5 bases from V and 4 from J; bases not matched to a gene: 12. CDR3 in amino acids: CASSRSGRPSPYNEQFF. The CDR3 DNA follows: TGTGCCAGCAGCCGGAGCGGGAGGCCTTCTCCTTACAATGAGCAGTTCTTC.

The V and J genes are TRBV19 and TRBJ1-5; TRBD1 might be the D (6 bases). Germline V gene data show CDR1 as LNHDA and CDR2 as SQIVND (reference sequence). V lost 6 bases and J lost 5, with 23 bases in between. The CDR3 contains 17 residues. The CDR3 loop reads CASSVGTPQGRYQPQHF. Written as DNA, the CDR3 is TGTGCCAGTAGCGTTGGGACACCACAAGGGCGATATCAGCCCCAGCATTTT.

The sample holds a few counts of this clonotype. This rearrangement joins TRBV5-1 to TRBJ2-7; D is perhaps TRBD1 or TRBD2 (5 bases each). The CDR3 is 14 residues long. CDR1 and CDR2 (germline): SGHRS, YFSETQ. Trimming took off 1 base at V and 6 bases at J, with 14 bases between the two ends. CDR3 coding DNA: TGCGCCAGCAGCTTGAGGGACGAACGTAGCGAGCAGTACTTC. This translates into CASSLRDERSEQYF.

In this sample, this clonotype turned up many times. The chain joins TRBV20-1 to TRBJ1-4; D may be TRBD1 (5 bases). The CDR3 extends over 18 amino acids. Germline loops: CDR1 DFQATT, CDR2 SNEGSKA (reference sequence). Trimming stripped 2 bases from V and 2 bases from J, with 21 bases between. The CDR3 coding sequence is TGCAGTGCTAGATCCCTCCCGGGACTTACCTCGACTAATGAAAAACTGTTTTTT. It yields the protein CSARSLPGLTSTNEKLFF.

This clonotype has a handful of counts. The CDR3 here is CASSVFSGGFSEQFF. For the CDR3, the DNA is TGTGCCAGCAGCGTGTTCTCGGGAGGGTTCAGTGAGCAGTTCTTC. The gene calls are TRBV9 and TRBJ2-1, with TRBD2 matching over 8 bases. J gave up 9 bases and V 2 bases, and 10 bases lay outside the gene matches. Germline values: CDR1 SGDLS, CDR2 YYNGEE. The CDR3 is 15 residues long.

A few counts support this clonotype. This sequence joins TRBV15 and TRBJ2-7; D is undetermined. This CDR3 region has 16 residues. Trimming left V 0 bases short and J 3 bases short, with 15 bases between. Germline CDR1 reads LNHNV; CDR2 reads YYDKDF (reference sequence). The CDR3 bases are TGTGCCACCAGCAGAGATAGGATCCGCAGAAACTACGAGCAGTACTTC. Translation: CATSRDRIRRNYEQYF.

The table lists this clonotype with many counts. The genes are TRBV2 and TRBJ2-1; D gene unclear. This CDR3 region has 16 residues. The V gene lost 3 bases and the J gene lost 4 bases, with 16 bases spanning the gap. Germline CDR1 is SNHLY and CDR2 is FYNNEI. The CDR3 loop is CASSESLSTKYNEQFF. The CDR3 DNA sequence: TGTGCCAGCAGTGAGTCCCTCTCAACCAAGTACAATGAGCAGTTCTTC.

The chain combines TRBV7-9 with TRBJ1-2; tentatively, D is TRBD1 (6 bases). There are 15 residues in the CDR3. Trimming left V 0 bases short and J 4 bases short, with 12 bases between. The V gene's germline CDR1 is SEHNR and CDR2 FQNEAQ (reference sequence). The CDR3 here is CASSLAGGSFYGYTF. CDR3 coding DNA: TGTGCCAGCAGCTTAGCTGGGGGCTCCTTCTATGGCTACACCTTC.

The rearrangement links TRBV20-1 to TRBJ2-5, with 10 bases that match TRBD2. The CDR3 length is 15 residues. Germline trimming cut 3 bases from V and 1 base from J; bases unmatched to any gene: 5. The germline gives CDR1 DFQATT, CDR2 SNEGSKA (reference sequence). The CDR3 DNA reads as TGCAGTGCTAGGTCGGTAGCGGGAGGCCAAGAGACCCAGTACTTC. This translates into CSARSVAGGQETQYF.

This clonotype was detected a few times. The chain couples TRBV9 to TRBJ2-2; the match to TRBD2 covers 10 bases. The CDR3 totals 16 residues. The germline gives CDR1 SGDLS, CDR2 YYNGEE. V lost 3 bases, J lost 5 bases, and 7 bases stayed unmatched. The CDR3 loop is CASSAGTSAPTGELFF. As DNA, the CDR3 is TGTGCCAGCAGCGCCGGGACTAGCGCCCCAACCGGGGAGCTGTTTTTT.

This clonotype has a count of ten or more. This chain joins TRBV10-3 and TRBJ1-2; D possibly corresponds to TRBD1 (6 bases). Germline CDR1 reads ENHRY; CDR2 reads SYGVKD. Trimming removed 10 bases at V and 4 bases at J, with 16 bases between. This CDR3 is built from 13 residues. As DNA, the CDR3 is TGTGCCAAGAGGCACAGGGAGGGCTATGGCTACACCTTC. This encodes CAKRHREGYGYTF.

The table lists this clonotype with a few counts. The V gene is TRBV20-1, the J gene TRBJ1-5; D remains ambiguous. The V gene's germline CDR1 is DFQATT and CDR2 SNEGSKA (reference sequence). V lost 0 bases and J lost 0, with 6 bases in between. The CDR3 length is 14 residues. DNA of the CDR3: TGCAGTGCTAGAGATCGTAATAGCAATCAGCCCCAGCATTTT. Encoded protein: CSARDRNSNQPQHF.

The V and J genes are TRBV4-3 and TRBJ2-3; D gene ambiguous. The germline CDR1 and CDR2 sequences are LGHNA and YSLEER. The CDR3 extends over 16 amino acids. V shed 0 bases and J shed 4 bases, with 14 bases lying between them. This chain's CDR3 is CASSQEGSRWADTQYF. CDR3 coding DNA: TGCGCCAGCAGCCAAGAGGGCTCACGTTGGGCAGATACGCAGTATTTT.

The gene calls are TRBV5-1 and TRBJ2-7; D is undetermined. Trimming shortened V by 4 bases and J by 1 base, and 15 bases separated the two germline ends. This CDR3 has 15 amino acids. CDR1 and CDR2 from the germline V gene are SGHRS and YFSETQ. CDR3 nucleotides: TGCGCCAGCAGCCGCCGGCTCGTCGAGTCCTACGAGCAGTACTTC. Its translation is CASSRRLVESYEQYF.

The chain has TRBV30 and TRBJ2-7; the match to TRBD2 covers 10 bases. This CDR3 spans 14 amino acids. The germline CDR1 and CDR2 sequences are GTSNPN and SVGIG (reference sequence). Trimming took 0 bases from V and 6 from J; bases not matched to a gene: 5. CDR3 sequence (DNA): TGTGCCTGGAGTGTAGGGGTAGCGGGAGGCGAGCAGTACTTC. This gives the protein CAWSVGVAGGEQYF.

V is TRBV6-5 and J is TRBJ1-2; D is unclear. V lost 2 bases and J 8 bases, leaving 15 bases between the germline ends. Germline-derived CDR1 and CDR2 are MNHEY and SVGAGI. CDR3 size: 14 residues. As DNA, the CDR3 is TGTGCCAGCAGTTACAGAACAGTCTCGAGCGGCTACACCTTC. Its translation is CASSYRTVSSGYTF.

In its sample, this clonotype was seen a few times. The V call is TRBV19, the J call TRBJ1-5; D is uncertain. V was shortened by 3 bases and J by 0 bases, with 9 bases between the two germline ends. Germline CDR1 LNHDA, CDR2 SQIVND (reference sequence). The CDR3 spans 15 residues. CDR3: CASSIGSFSNQPQHF. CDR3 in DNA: TGTGCCAGTAGTATTGGTTCCTTTAGCAATCAGCCCCAGCATTTT.

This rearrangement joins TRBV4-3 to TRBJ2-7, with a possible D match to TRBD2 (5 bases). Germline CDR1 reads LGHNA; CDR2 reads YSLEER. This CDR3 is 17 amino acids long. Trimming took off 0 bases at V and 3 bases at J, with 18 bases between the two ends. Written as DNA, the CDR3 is TGCGCCAGCAGCCAAGACCTTGTGTATGGCGGGTACTACGAGCAGTACTTC. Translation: CASSQDLVYGGYYEQYF.

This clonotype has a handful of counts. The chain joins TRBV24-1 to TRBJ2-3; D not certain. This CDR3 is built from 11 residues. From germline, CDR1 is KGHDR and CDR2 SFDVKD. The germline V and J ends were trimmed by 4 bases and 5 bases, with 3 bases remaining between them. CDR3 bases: TGTGCCACCAGTGAGAGAGATACGCAGTATTTT. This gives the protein CATSERDTQYF.

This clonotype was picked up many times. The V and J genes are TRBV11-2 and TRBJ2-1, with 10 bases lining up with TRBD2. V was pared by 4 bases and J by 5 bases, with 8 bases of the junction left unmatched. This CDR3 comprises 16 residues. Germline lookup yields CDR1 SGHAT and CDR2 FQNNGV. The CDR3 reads CASSSGTSAGDNEQFF. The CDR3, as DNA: TGTGCCAGCAGCTCTGGGACTAGCGCCGGGGACAATGAGCAGTTCTTC.

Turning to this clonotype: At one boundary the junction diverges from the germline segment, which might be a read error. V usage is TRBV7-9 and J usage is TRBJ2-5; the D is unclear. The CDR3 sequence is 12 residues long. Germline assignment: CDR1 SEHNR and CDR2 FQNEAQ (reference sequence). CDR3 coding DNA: TGTGCCAGCAGCTTAGCGGTCCCAGTCCTGCACTTC. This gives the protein CASSLAVPVLHF.

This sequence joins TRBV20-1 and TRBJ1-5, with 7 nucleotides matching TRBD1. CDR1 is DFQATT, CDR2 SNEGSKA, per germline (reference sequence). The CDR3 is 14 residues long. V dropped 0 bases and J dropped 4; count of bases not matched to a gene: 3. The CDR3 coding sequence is TGCAGTGCTAGAGATATACAGGGGAATCAGCCCCAGCATTTT. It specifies CSARDIQGNQPQHF.